Sequencing of this T cell receptor (beta chain) was carried out in a study of blood T cell repertoires in COVID-19. The overall study: The United States, Italy and Spain supplied acute and convalescent COVID-19 samples. The cDNA or gDNA used as material had been derived from T cells, B-cell-depleted T cells, or PBMCs.

Original handling: Using reference gene primer amplification, nucleated cell counts were estimated. Only in-frame clones appear in the TCRdb table, and some are missing; sequencing was by immunoSEQ multiplex PCR. V and J calls and clone size follow that table, whereas D and trimming were derived from the DNA. The sample gives 220,000 or so clones, 80% to 85% of which show up once; 7.5% to 9.5% is in the top ten. Patients at the Seattle site were enrolled during active infection and followed longitudinally. The CDR3 covers 14 residues. Germline V gene sequence: CDR1 SGHDN, CDR2 FVKESK. The V end was cut by 4 bases, the J end by 7 bases, with 11 bases between.

The gene calls are TRBV14 and TRBJ1-6; the D is unclear. Sequencing was carried out using peripheral blood. The receptor comes from an elderly woman with COVID-19, enrolled during active disease. CDR3 sequence (DNA): TGTGCCAGCAGCCCTACCCGAGGGAATTCACCCCTCCACTTT. Translating gives CASSPTRGNSPLHF.